One sample yielded the 10 T cell receptor beta chains listed below, sequenced in a study of blood T cell repertoires in COVID-19. This table comes from immunoSEQ multiplex PCR, and its TCRdb copy is limited to in-frame clones, with some not included. The sample yields about 240,000 clones, approximately 78% seen once. Sample: peripheral blood. The receptors come from an older woman with active or convalescent COVID-19.

This clone has only one observation. The DNA of the CDR3 is TGTGCCAGCAGCTTAGCATCAGGGCAGAGCTATGGCTACACCTTC. Translating it yields CASSLASGQSYGYTF. The rearrangement uses TRBV7-2 and TRBJ1-2, with D tentatively TRBD1 (5 bases). The CDR3 consists of 15 residues. With 0 bases removed from V and 4 bases from J, the gap between germline ends came to 12 bases. Germline values: CDR1 SGHTA, CDR2 FQGNSA.

The chain joins TRBV27 to TRBJ1-5; TRBD1 agrees at 7 bases. The germline V gene encodes CDR1 MNHEY and CDR2 SMNVEV (reference sequence). Trimming took 5 bases from V and 0 from J; bases not matched to a gene: 1. The CDR3 spans 14 residues. CDR3 residues: CASSRQGSNQPQHF. DNA of the CDR3: TGTGCCAGCAGTCGACAGGGTAGCAATCAGCCCCAGCATTTT.

This clone came up once. The CDR3 is CAISELAGASYNEQFF. The CDR3, as DNA: TGTGCCATCAGTGAGTTAGCGGGGGCCTCCTACAATGAGCAGTTCTTC. This chain links TRBV10-3 with TRBJ2-1; 9 bases fit TRBD2. This CDR3 region has 16 residues. V dropped 1 base and J dropped 0; count of bases not matched to a gene: 1. Germline CDR1 reads ENHRY; CDR2 reads SYGVKD.

This clone was detected once. The chain uses TRBV19 and TRBJ1-2; possible D gene TRBD1, 5 bases. CDR3 length: 14 residues. V was trimmed by 5 bases and J by 4 bases, leaving 14 bases between them. CDR1 and CDR2 (germline): LNHDA, SQIVND (reference sequence). DNA of the CDR3: TGTGCCAGTAGTGACTCGACAGATCTCTATGGCTACACCTTC. It encodes CASSDSTDLYGYTF.

This chain joins TRBV5-1 and TRBJ1-2; 7 bases are a match to TRBD1. CDR3 length equals 20 residues. The germline V gene has CDR1 SGHRS and CDR2 YFSETQ. Trimming removed 4 bases from V and 2 bases from J; junction bases left unmatched: 23. Written as DNA, the CDR3 is TGCGCCAGCAGCCCCTACCTCGGGACAGTCCCCCTCAGGCAGAACTATGGCTACACCTTC. This codes for CASSPYLGTVPLRQNYGYTF.

The chain is built from TRBV2 and TRBJ1-4, with D uncertain. Germline CDR1 reads SNHLY; CDR2 reads FYNNEI. CDR3 length: 14 amino acids. V lost 3 bases and J lost 3, with 8 bases in between. The CDR3 DNA is TGTGCCAGCAGTGAGGCGGGTCCTAATGAAAAACTGTTTTTT. Its translation: CASSEAGPNEKLFF.

This chain joins TRBV4-1 and TRBJ2-1, with D perhaps matching TRBD2 (5 bases). CDR3 length equals 16 residues. The germline CDR1 and CDR2 sequences are MGHRA and YSYEKL. Trimming stripped 0 bases from V and 7 bases from J, with 16 bases between. The CDR3 region is CASSQERGNPLNEQFF. Here the CDR3 DNA reads TGCGCCAGCAGCCAAGAACGGGGAAACCCTCTTAATGAGCAGTTCTTC.

This clone appeared once. The J gene is TRBJ1-5, the V gene TRBV2, with 8 bases identical to TRBD1. Trimming removed 6 bases from V and 2 bases from J; junction bases left unmatched: 6. The CDR3 totals 15 residues. Looked up from germline, CDR1 is SNHLY and CDR2 is FYNNEI. CDR3: CASSPRGLGNQPQHF. In nucleotides, the CDR3 is TGTGCCAGCAGCCCCAGGGGGCTTGGCAATCAGCCCCAGCATTTT.

The chain joins TRBV6-1 to TRBJ1-5; 11 bases are a match to TRBD1. J was trimmed by 4 bases and V by 4 bases; bases with no gene match: 6. Germline V gives CDR1 MNHNS, CDR2 SASEGT. The CDR3 contains 16 residues. The CDR3 protein is CASSGGQGVGNQPQHF. In DNA form, the CDR3 reads TGTGCCAGCAGTGGGGGACAGGGGGTTGGGAATCAGCCCCAGCATTTT.

The V call is TRBV5-6, the J call TRBJ1-6; 10 bases are shared with TRBD1. Germline assignment: CDR1 SGHDT and CDR2 YYEEEE. The V and J ends lost 1 base and 9 bases, in that order; junction bases with no gene match: 7. The CDR3 is 16 amino acids. The CDR3 loop is CASSLWGQGYGSPLHF. The CDR3 DNA sequence: TGTGCCAGCAGCTTGTGGGGACAGGGGTATGGTTCACCCCTCCACTTT.